A selection of T cell receptor beta chains follows, all from one sample in a study of blood T cell repertoires in COVID-19. Method: immunoSEQ multiplex PCR; TCRdb's copy keeps in-frame clones and lacks some. Seen here are 350,000 to 450,000 clones, about nine tenths observed once, and the top ten hold about 0.83%. The specimen sequenced was PBMCs or T cells enriched from blood (not recorded which). Receptor source: a woman aged 40 to 50 who had been exposed to COVID-19. Both conserved end residues are part of each CDR3. A D gene is named only where the DNA matches it firmly. Part of the rows lack a size; the others show once, few, many or a class for expanded clones.

J gene: TRBJ2-5
V gene: TRBV19
D gene: .
clone size: .
CDR3 protein: CASSIAGVGAQETQYF
CDR3 DNA: TGTGCCAGTAGTATAGCAGGGGTCGGTGCCCAAGAGACCCAGTACTTC

J gene: TRBJ2-5
V gene: TRBV7-2
D gene: TRBD2
clone size: .
CDR3 protein: CASSLEGSGGAGAETQYF
CDR3 DNA: TGTGCCAGCAGCTTAGAGGGTAGCGGGGGGGCCGGGGCAGAGACCCAGTACTTC

J gene: TRBJ2-1
V gene: TRBV5-8
D gene: TRBD1
clone size: many
CDR3 protein: CASRNGQVSNEQFF
CDR3 DNA: TGTGCCAGCAGAAATGGACAGGTTAGCAATGAGCAGTTCTTC

J gene: TRBJ1-1
V gene: TRBV2
D gene: TRBD1
clone size: .
CDR3 protein: CASSPQGGNTEAFF
CDR3 DNA: TGTGCCAGCAGTCCACAGGGGGGGAACACTGAAGCTTTCTTT

J gene: TRBJ1-1
V gene: TRBV29-1
D gene: .
clone size: once
CDR3 protein: CSSRGGRELGTEAFF
CDR3 DNA: TGCAGCTCGAGGGGGGGCAGGGAACTCGGAACTGAAGCTTTCTTT

J gene: TRBJ1-1
V gene: TRBV5-1
D gene: TRBD1
clone size: .
CDR3 protein: CASSFGTAMNTEAFF
CDR3 DNA: TGCGCCAGCAGCTTCGGGACAGCCATGAACACTGAAGCTTTCTTT

J gene: TRBJ2-7
V gene: TRBV7-2
D gene: .
clone size: .
CDR3 protein: CASSLARFNEQYF
CDR3 DNA: TGTGCCAGCAGCTTAGCGAGGTTTAACGAGCAGTACTTC

J gene: TRBJ2-7
V gene: TRBV7-6
D gene: TRBD2
clone size: .
CDR3 protein: CASSLVFPSSGAAYEQYF
CDR3 DNA: TGTGCCAGCAGCTTAGTTTTCCCCTCTAGCGGGGCGGCCTACGAGCAGTACTTC

J gene: TRBJ1-1
V gene: TRBV7-8
D gene: .
clone size: .
CDR3 protein: CASSLIANTEAFF
CDR3 DNA: TGTGCCAGCAGCTTAATAGCCAACACTGAAGCTTTCTTT

J gene: TRBJ2-3
V gene: TRBV2
D gene: TRBD1
clone size: .
CDR3 protein: CASTKTGTGSTDTQYF
CDR3 DNA: TGTGCCAGCACCAAAACCGGGACAGGCAGCACAGATACGCAGTATTTT

J gene: TRBJ1-1
V gene: TRBV20-1
D gene: .
clone size: .
CDR3 protein: CSAEDDVEAFF
CDR3 DNA: TGCAGTGCTGAGGATGACGTTGAAGCTTTCTTT

J gene: TRBJ2-7
V gene: TRBV5-8
D gene: .
clone size: .
CDR3 protein: CASSNPRDISIYEQYF
CDR3 DNA: TGTGCCAGCAGCAATCCCCGGGACATTTCGATCTACGAGCAGTACTTC

J gene: TRBJ1-5
V gene: TRBV30
D gene: .
clone size: .
CDR3 protein: CAWSSGNWQPQHF
CDR3 DNA: TGTGCCTGGAGTTCGGGGAACTGGCAGCCCCAGCATTTT

J gene: TRBJ1-2
V gene: TRBV7-8
D gene: TRBD1
clone size: .
CDR3 protein: CASSHRGRGQEGYTF
CDR3 DNA: TGTGCCAGCAGCCATAGGGGGCGAGGACAGGAAGGCTACACCTTC

J gene: TRBJ1-1
V gene: TRBV27
D gene: .
clone size: .
CDR3 protein: CASRLTDLNTEAFF
CDR3 DNA: TGTGCCAGCCGATTGACAGACTTGAACACTGAAGCTTTCTTT

J gene: TRBJ2-7
V gene: TRBV7-2
D gene: TRBD2
clone size: .
CDR3 protein: CASSTTRAPGGSGSYEQYF
CDR3 DNA: TGTGCCAGCAGCACCACCCGCGCACCTGGCGGGAGTGGTTCCTACGAGCAGTACTTC

J gene: TRBJ1-2
V gene: TRBV19
D gene: TRBD1
clone size: .
CDR3 protein: CASSTSRTGSRNYGYTF
CDR3 DNA: TGTGCCAGTAGTACTTCGAGGACAGGGTCACGCAACTATGGCTACACCTTC

J gene: TRBJ1-5
V gene: TRBV2
D gene: .
clone size: .
CDR3 protein: CASSEEPGGNQPQHF
CDR3 DNA: TGTGCCAGCAGCGAGGAACCCGGAGGGAATCAGCCCCAGCATTTT

J gene: TRBJ2-1
V gene: TRBV5-1
D gene: .
clone size: .
CDR3 protein: CASSLAGNEQFF
CDR3 DNA: TGCGCCAGCAGCTTGGCCGGGAATGAGCAGTTCTTC

J gene: TRBJ1-3
V gene: TRBV6-5
D gene: .
clone size: .
CDR3 protein: CASSYGLSGGNTIYF
CDR3 DNA: TGTGCCAGCAGTTACGGGCTCTCGGGGGGAAACACCATATATTTT

J gene: TRBJ1-5
V gene: TRBV10-3
D gene: .
clone size: few
CDR3 protein: CAISESLGNQPQHF
CDR3 DNA: TGTGCCATCAGTGAGTCGTTAGGCAATCAGCCCCAGCATTTT

J gene: TRBJ2-1
V gene: TRBV27
D gene: TRBD2
clone size: .
CDR3 protein: CASSLSGLAGRRNEQFF
CDR3 DNA: TGTGCCAGCAGTTTATCGGGACTAGCGGGAAGGCGTAATGAGCAGTTCTTC

J gene: TRBJ2-3
V gene: TRBV6-2/TRBV6-3
D gene: .
clone size: .
CDR3 protein: CASSYWAQTGTDTQYF
CDR3 DNA: TGTGCCAGCAGTTACTGGGCACAGACCGGCACAGATACGCAGTATTTT

J gene: TRBJ1-2
V gene: TRBV5-4
D gene: .
clone size: .
CDR3 protein: CASSRAGDGDGYTF
CDR3 DNA: TGTGCCAGCAGCAGGGCAGGGGACGGGGATGGCTACACCTTC

J gene: TRBJ1-2
V gene: TRBV10-1
D gene: .
clone size: many
CDR3 protein: CASSETVGDGYTF
CDR3 DNA: TGCGCCAGCAGTGAGACGGTCGGGGATGGCTACACCTTC

J gene: TRBJ2-7
V gene: TRBV7-9
D gene: .
clone size: .
CDR3 protein: CASSPSFPSNEQYF
CDR3 DNA: TGTGCCAGCAGTCCGAGTTTTCCAAGCAACGAGCAGTACTTC

J gene: TRBJ1-1
V gene: TRBV16
D gene: .
clone size: .
CDR3 protein: CASSPLGGNLMNTEAFF
CDR3 DNA: TGTGCCAGCAGCCCCCTCGGAGGGAATCTTATGAACACTGAAGCTTTCTTT

J gene: TRBJ1-1
V gene: TRBV5-6
D gene: .
clone size: .
CDR3 protein: CASSLDGRESTEAFF
CDR3 DNA: TGTGCCAGCAGCTTGGATGGGAGGGAGAGCACTGAAGCTTTCTTT

J gene: TRBJ1-1
V gene: TRBV7-7
D gene: TRBD1
clone size: .
CDR3 protein: CASSLGTGQNTEAFF
CDR3 DNA: TGTGCTAGCAGCTTAGGGACAGGCCAGAACACTGAAGCTTTCTTT

J gene: TRBJ1-1
V gene: TRBV9
D gene: TRBD1
clone size: .
CDR3 protein: CASSVEGQGWGTEAFF
CDR3 DNA: TGTGCCAGCAGCGTAGAGGGACAGGGTTGGGGCACTGAAGCTTTCTTT

J gene: TRBJ1-3
V gene: TRBV7-9
D gene: .
clone size: .
CDR3 protein: CASSQQGYTIYF
CDR3 DNA: TGTGCCAGCAGTCAACAGGGCTACACCATATATTTT

J gene: TRBJ1-1
V gene: TRBV12-3/TRBV12-4
D gene: .
clone size: .
CDR3 protein: CASSFRRDTEAFF
CDR3 DNA: TGTGCCAGCAGTTTTCGCCGCGACACTGAAGCTTTCTTT

J gene: TRBJ1-6
V gene: TRBV19
D gene: .
clone size: .
CDR3 protein: CASTRSQTLGSKTLGRHF
CDR3 DNA: TGTGCCAGTACAAGGAGCCAGACTCTAGGTTCGAAGACTCTAGGTAGGCACTTT

J gene: TRBJ1-2
V gene: TRBV24-1
D gene: .
clone size: .
CDR3 protein: CATSDLGANYGYTF
CDR3 DNA: TGTGCCACCAGTGATCTTGGGGCGAACTATGGCTACACCTTC

J gene: TRBJ1-2
V gene: TRBV30
D gene: .
clone size: .
CDR3 protein: CAWSGVWGLYGYTF
CDR3 DNA: TGTGCCTGGAGTGGAGTATGGGGGCTCTATGGCTACACCTTC

J gene: TRBJ1-6
V gene: TRBV4-3
D gene: TRBD1
clone size: .
CDR3 protein: CASSQGTGVSPLHF
CDR3 DNA: TGCGCCAGCAGCCAAGGGACAGGGGTTTCACCCCTCCACTTT

J gene: TRBJ2-5
V gene: TRBV5-4
D gene: .
clone size: .
CDR3 protein: CASSSRGGQETQYF
CDR3 DNA: TGTGCCAGCAGCTCACGAGGGGGCCAAGAGACCCAGTACTTC

J gene: TRBJ2-3
V gene: TRBV28
D gene: .
clone size: .
CDR3 protein: CASSSRLVQYF
CDR3 DNA: TGTGCCAGCAGTTCCCGACTAGTGCAGTATTTT

J gene: TRBJ1-2
V gene: TRBV27
D gene: TRBD1
clone size: .
CDR3 protein: CASSLTGDFGYTF
CDR3 DNA: TGTGCCAGCAGCCTGACAGGGGATTTCGGCTACACCTTC

J gene: TRBJ1-2
V gene: TRBV2
D gene: TRBD1
clone size: .
CDR3 protein: CASTPGTGFYGYTF
CDR3 DNA: TGTGCCAGCACCCCCGGGACAGGGTTCTATGGCTACACCTTC

J gene: TRBJ2-1
V gene: TRBV24-1
D gene: .
clone size: .
CDR3 protein: CATSDFSDNEQFF
CDR3 DNA: TGTGCCACCAGTGATTTTAGTGACAATGAGCAGTTCTTC

J gene: TRBJ1-3
V gene: TRBV9
D gene: TRBD1
clone size: once
CDR3 protein: CASSVATGQGYGNTIYF
CDR3 DNA: TGTGCCAGCAGCGTAGCTACCGGACAGGGGTACGGAAACACCATATATTTT